This TCR beta chain was recorded in a study of sequential checkpoint blockade in melanoma. At the level of the study: Randomization was 1:1 between first-line nivolumab→ipilimumab and ipilimumab→nivolumab.

Sequencing was performed with immunoSEQ multiplex PCR; in TCRdb, only in-frame clones are kept and a portion is missing. The table lists more than 15,000 clones, around 75% of them singletons. The treatment was: randomized to nivolumab then ipilimumab (arm A) or the reverse (arm B). Germline lookup yields CDR1 LNHNV and CDR2 YYDKDF (reference sequence). V was shortened by 3 bases and J by 6 bases, with 11 bases between the two germline ends. The CDR3 runs to 13 residues. The chain uses TRBV15 and TRBJ1-2, with a weak D call TRBD1 (6 bases). This clonotype originated in a human donor with melanoma. The sample here was CD8+ T cells sorted from blood (inferred from file names), taken from a patient given nivolumab and ipilimumab in sequence. The CDR3 DNA sequence: TGTGCCACCAGCAGGAGGGAGGGGGATGGCTACACCTTC. Amino acid sequence: CATSRREGDGYTF.